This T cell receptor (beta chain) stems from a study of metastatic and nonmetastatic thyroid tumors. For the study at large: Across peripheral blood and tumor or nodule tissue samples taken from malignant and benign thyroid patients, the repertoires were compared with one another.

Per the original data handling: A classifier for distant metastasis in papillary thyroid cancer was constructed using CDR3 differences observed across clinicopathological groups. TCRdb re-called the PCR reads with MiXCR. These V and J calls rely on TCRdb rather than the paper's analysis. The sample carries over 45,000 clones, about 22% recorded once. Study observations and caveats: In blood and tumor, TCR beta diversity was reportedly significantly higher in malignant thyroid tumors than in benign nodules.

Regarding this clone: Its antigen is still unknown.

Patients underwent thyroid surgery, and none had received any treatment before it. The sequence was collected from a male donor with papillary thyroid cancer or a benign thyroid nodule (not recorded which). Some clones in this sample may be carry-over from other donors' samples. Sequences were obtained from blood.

This CDR3 is CASSREMVQAIYEQYF. The DNA of the CDR3 is TGCGCCAGCAGCCGAGAAATGGTTCAGGCAATCTACGAGCAGTACTTC. The chain recombines TRBV4-1 with TRBJ2-7; no clear D. The V and J ends lost 4 bases and 3 bases respectively, with 19 bases between them. This CDR3 has 16 residues. Germline V lookup: CDR1 MGHRA, CDR2 YSYEKL.